These 3 T cell receptor beta chains share one sample of origin, sequenced in a study of blood T cell repertoires in COVID-19. Repertoires were generated with immunoSEQ multiplex PCR, while TCRdb's copy carries only in-frame clones and drops some. The data show around 260,000 clones, less than 85% seen once. Sequenced sample: peripheral blood. These receptors were taken from a man aged 55-75 years who had recovered from COVID-19.

The rearrangement uses TRBV3-1 (or the pseudogene TRBV3-2) and TRBJ2-2, with 8 bases matching TRBD2. CDR1 and CDR2 (germline): LGHDT, YNNKEL (reference sequence). This CDR3 is 16 amino acids long. Trimming took 2 bases from V and 4 from J; bases not matched to a gene: 6. CDR3 in DNA: TGTGCCAGCAGCCAACGGAGACTAGCGAGCACCGGGGAGCTGTTTTTT. Its translation is CASSQRRLASTGELFF.

The chain is built from TRBV10-3 and TRBJ1-1, with D tentatively TRBD1 (5 bases). Per the germline V gene, CDR1 is ENHRY and CDR2 is SYGVKD. CDR3 length: 13 amino acids. V gave up 8 bases and J gave up 8 bases, with 18 bases separating them. The CDR3 nucleotides read TGTGCCATCGCTAGTCTTGTGGGGCAAGAAGCTTTCTTT. It yields the protein CAIASLVGQEAFF.

Written as DNA, the CDR3 is TGTGCCAGCAGCCCCAGGAGGACCACTGAAGCTTTCTTT. This sequence encodes CASSPRRTTEAFF. The J gene is TRBJ1-1, the V gene TRBV12-3 or TRBV12-4; D call uncertain. V lost 6 bases and J 4 bases, leaving 12 bases between the germline ends. CDR3 size: 13 residues.